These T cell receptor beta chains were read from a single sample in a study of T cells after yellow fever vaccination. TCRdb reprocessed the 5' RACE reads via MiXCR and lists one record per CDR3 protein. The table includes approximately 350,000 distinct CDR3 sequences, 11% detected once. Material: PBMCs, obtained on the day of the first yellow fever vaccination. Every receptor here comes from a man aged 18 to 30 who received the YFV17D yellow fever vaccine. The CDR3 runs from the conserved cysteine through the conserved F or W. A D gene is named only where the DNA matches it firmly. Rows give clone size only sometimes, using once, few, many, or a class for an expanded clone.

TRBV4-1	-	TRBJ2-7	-	CASSQDQDWSYEQYF	TGCGCCAGCAGCCAAGATCAAGATTGGTCCTACGAGCAGTACTTC
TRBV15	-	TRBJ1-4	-	CATSRDNGNEKLFF	TGTGCCACCAGCAGAGATAACGGCAATGAAAAACTGTTTTTT
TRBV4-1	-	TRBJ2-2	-	CASSQGAGGELFF	TGCGCCAGCAGCCAAGGGGCGGGCGGGGAGCTGTTTTTT
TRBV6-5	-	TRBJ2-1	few	CASRREFSEQFF	TGTGCCAGTCGCAGGGAGTTCAGCGAGCAGTTCTTC
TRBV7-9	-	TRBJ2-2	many	CASSLYGNTGELFF	TGTGCCAGCAGCTTGTATGGGAACACCGGGGAGCTGTTTTTT
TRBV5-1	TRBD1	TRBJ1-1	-	CASSSGQGDTEAFF	TGCGCCAGCAGCTCGGGACAGGGAGACACTGAAGCTTTCTTT
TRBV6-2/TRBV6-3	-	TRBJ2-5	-	CASNTGETQYF	TGTGCCAGCAACACAGGAGAGACCCAGTACTTC
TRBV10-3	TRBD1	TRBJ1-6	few	CAISDPGTESPLHF	TGTGCCATCAGTGACCCCGGGACAGAGTCACCCCTCCACTTT
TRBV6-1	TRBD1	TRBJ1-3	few	CASSQGQAHSGNTIYF	TGTGCCAGCAGCCAGGGACAGGCCCACTCTGGAAACACCATATATTTT
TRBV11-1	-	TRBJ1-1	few	CASSLRGQPNTEAFF	TGTGCCAGCAGCTTAAGGGGCCAACCGAACACTGAAGCTTTCTTT
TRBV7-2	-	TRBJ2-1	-	CASSPSRLHNEQFF	TGTGCCAGCAGCCCATCCCGACTTCACAATGAGCAGTTCTTC
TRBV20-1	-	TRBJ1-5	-	CSASGGVNQPQHF	TGCAGTGCTAGTGGGGGAGTGAATCAGCCCCAGCATTTT
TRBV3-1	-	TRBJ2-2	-	CASSRDSIDTGELFF	TGTGCCAGCAGCCGAGACTCGATTGACACCGGGGAGCTGTTTTTT
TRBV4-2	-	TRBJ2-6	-	CASSPSHSGANVLTF	TGTGCCAGCAGCCCTAGTCACTCTGGGGCCAACGTCCTGACTTTC
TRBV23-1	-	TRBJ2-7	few	CAPVPVYEQYF	TGCGCCCCCGTCCCCGTATACGAGCAGTACTTC
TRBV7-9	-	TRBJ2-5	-	CASSFGRRVAQYF	TGTGCCAGCAGCTTCGGACGCCGGGTAGCCCAGTACTTC
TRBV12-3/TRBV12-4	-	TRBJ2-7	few	CASSVRDGETYEQYF	TGTGCCAGCAGTGTCCGGGACGGCGAAACCTACGAGCAGTACTTC
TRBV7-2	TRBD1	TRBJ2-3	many	CASSGTADTQYF	TGTGCCAGCAGCGGGACAGCAGATACGCAGTATTTT
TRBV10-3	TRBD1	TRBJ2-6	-	CATSMAGGSGANVLTF	TGTGCCACCAGCATGGCAGGGGGCTCTGGGGCCAACGTCCTGACTTTC
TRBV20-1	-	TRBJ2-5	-	CSARERWETQYF	TGCAGTGCTAGAGAGCGGTGGGAGACCCAGTACTTC
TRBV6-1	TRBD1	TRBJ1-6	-	CASTPGTEPSPLHF	TGTGCCAGCACCCCCGGGACAGAACCTTCACCCCTCCACTTT
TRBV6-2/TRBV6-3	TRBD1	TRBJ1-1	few	CASKQDREVYDTEAFF	TGTGCCAGCAAGCAGGACAGGGAAGTTTACGACACTGAAGCTTTCTTT
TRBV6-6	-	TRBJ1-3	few	CASSWERDTIYF	TGTGCCAGCAGTTGGGAACGGGACACCATATATTTT
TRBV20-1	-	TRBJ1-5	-	CSASKQLNNQPQHF	TGCAGTGCTAGTAAACAGTTGAACAATCAGCCCCAGCATTTT
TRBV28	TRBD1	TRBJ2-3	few	CASRTGKDTQYF	TGTGCCAGCAGGACAGGGAAAGATACGCAGTATTTT
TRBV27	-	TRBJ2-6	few	CASSLSAGANVLTF	TGTGCCAGCAGCTTAAGCGCTGGGGCCAACGTCCTGACTTTC
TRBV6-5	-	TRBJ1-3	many	CASSYGPGFSGNTIYF	TGTGCCAGCAGTTACGGTCCTGGTTTCTCTGGAAACACCATATATTTT
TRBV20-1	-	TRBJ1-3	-	CSAREEGRNTIYF	TGCAGTGCTAGAGAGGAGGGGCGAAACACCATATATTTT
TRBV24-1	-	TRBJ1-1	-	CVTESQEGTFF	TGTGTCACCGAATCCCAGGAGGGGACTTTCTTT
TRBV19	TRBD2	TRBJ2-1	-	CASSIGTSEGNEQFF	TGTGCCAGTAGTATAGGGACTAGCGAGGGAAATGAGCAGTTCTTC
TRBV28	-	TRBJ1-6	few	CASSPSGPVGTLHF	TGTGCCAGCAGTCCTAGTGGGCCAGTGGGAACCCTCCACTTT
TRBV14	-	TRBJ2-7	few	CASSHLTDYEQYF	TGTGCCAGCAGCCACCTGACAGACTACGAGCAGTACTTC
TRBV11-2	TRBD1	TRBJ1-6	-	CASSFRQGAFDSPLHF	TGTGCCAGCAGCTTCCGACAGGGGGCTTTTGATTCACCCCTCCACTTT
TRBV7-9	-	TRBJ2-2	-	CASSDANGELFF	TGTGCCAGCAGCGATGCCAACGGGGAGCTGTTTTTT
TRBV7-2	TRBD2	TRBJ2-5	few	CASSSRLAGRETQYF	TGTGCCAGCAGCTCCAGACTAGCGGGGAGGGAGACCCAGTACTTC
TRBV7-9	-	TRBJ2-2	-	CASSPHRAETNTGELFF	TGTGCCAGCAGTCCCCATAGGGCGGAAACGAACACCGGGGAGCTGTTTTTT
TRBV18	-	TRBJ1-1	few	CASSPVNEYTEAFF	TGTGCCAGCTCACCAGTCAATGAGTACACTGAAGCTTTCTTT
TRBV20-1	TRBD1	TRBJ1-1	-	CSASQGTGTTEAFF	TGCAGTGCTAGTCAAGGGACAGGAACCACTGAAGCTTTCTTT
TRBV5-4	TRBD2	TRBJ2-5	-	CASSLAWGGQETQYF	TGTGCCAGCAGCTTGGCCTGGGGGGGCCAAGAGACCCAGTACTTC